This entry describes one TCR beta chain. In the authors' workflow: By means of reference gene primer amplification, nucleated cell counts were estimated. Generated by immunoSEQ multiplex PCR, the TCRdb table keeps only in-frame clones and is missing some. That table supplies the V and J calls and clone size; D and trimming were determined from the DNA. The sample holds 40,000 to 55,000 clones, 84% seen once. This specimen comes from a study of blood T cell repertoires in COVID-19. Overall study context: The United States, Italy and Spain supplied acute and convalescent COVID-19 samples. The cDNA or gDNA used as material had been derived from T cells, B-cell-depleted T cells, or PBMCs.

The CDR3 has 15 residues. Losses at the gene ends were 0 bases for V and 2 bases for J; bases not matched to a gene: 0. The V gene's germline CDR1 is SGDLS and CDR2 YYNGEE. The V gene is TRBV9, the J gene TRBJ2-7; 12 bases are a match to TRBD2. The sequence was collected from a man aged 45 to 65 with active COVID-19. Sequenced input: peripheral blood. The CDR3, as DNA: TGTGCCAGCAGCGTAGGACTAGCGGGGGCCTACGAGCAGTACTTC. Its protein product is CASSVGLAGAYEQYF.